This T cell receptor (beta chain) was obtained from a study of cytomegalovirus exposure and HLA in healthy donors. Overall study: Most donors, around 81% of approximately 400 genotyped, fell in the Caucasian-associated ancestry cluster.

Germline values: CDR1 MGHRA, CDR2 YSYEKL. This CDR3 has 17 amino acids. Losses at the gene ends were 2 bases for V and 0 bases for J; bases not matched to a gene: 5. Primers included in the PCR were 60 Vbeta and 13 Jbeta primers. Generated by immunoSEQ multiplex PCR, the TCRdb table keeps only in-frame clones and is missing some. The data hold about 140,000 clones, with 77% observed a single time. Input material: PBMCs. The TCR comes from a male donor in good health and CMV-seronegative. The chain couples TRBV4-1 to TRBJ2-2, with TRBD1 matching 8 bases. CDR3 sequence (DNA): TGCGCCAGCAGCCAACCCGAGGACAGGGCGAACACCGGGGAGCTGTTTTTT. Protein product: CASSQPEDRANTGELFF.